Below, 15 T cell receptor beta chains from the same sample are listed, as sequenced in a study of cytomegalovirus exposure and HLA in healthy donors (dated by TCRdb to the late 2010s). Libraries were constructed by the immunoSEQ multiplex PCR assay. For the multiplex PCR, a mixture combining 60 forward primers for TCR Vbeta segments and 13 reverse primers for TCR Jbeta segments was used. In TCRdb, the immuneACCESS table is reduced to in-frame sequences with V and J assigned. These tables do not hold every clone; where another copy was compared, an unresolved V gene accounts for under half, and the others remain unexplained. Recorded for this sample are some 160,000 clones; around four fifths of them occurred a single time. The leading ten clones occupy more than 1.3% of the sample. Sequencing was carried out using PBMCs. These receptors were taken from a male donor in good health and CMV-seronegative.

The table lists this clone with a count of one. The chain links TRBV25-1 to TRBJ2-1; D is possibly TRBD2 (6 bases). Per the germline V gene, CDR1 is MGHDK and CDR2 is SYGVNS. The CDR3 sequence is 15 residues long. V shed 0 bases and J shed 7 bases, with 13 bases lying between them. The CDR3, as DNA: TGTGCCAGCAGTGAATATGAAGGCGGGGATAATGAGCAGTTCTTC. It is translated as CASSEYEGGDNEQFF.

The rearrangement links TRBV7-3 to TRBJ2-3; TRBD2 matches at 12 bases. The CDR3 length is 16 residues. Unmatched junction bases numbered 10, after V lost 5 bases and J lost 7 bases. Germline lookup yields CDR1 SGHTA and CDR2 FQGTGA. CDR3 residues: CASSPLAGGLINTQYF. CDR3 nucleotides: TGTGCCAGCAGCCCCCTAGCGGGGGGGCTTATTAATACGCAGTATTTT.

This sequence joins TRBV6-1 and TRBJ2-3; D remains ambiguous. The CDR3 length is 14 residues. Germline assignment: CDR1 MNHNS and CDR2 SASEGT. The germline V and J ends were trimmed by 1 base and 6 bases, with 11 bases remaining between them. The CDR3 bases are TGTGCCAGCAGTGAAGGTACAGTTTGGGATACGCAGTATTTT. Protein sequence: CASSEGTVWDTQYF.

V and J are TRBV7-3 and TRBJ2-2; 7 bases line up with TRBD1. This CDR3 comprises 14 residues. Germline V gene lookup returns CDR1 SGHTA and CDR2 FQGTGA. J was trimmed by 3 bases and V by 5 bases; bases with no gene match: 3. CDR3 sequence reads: CASSRDRDTGELFF. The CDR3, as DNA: TGTGCCAGCAGCCGCGACAGGGACACCGGGGAGCTGTTTTTT. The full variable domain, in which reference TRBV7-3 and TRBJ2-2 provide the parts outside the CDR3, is GAGVSQTPSNKVTEKGKYVELRCDPISGHTALYWYRQSLGQGPEFLIYFQGTGAADDSGLPNDRFFAVRPEGSVSTLKIQRTERGDSAVYLCASSRDRDTGELFFGEGSRLTVL.

The DNA for the CDR3 is TGTGCCAGCAGTTACTTAGCGGGGGCCCTCGCCGGGGAGCTGTTTTTT. Amino acids: CASSYLAGALAGELFF. The chain couples TRBV6-5 to TRBJ2-2, with 9 positions matching TRBD2. The CDR3 runs 16 residues. With V trimmed by 1 base and J by 6 bases, 6 bases remained unmatched. The germline CDR1 and CDR2 sequences are MNHEY and SVGAGI.

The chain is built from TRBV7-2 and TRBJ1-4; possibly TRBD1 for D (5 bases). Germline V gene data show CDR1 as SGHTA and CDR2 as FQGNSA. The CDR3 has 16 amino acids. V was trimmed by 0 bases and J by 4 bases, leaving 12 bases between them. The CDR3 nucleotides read TGTGCCAGCAGCTTAGCGCTGGGGCACCGTAATGAAAAACTGTTTTTT. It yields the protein CASSLALGHRNEKLFF.

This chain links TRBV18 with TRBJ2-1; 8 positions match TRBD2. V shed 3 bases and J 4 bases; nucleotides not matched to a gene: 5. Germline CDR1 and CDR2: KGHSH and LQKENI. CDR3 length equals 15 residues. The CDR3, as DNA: TGTGCCAGCTCACCCAGGCGGGGGGATTACAATGAGCAGTTCTTC. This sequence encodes CASSPRRGDYNEQFF.

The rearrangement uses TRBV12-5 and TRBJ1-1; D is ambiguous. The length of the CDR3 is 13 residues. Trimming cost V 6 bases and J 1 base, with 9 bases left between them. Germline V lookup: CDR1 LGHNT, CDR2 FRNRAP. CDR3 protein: CASGPGSNTEAFF. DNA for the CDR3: TGTGCTAGTGGGCCGGGGTCGAACACTGAAGCTTTCTTT.

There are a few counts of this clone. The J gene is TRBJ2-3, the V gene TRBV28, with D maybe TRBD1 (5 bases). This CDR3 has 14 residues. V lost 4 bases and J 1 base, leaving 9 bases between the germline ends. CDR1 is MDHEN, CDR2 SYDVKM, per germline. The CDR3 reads CASSYETGTDTQYF. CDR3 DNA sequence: TGTGCCAGCAGTTACGAGACAGGCACAGATACGCAGTATTTT.

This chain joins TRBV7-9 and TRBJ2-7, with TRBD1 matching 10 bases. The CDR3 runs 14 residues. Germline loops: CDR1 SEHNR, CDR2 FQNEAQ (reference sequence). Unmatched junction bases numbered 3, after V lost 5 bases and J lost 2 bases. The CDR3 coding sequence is TGTGCCAGCAGCCGAGACAGGGGGCCCTACGAGCAGTACTTC. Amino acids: CASSRDRGPYEQYF.

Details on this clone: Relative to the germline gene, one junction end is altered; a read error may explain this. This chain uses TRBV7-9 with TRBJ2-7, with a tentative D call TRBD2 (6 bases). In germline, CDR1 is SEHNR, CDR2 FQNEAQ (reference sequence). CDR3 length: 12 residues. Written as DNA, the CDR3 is TGTTCCAGCAGCGAAGGGACTTACGAGCAGTACTTC. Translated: CSSSEGTYEQYF.

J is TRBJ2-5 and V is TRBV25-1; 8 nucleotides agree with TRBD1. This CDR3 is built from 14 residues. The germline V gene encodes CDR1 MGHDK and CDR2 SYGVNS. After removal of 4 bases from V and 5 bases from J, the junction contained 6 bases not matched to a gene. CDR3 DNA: TGTGCCAGCAGTGGGGCAGGGGGCTTGGAGACCCAGTACTTC. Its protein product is CASSGAGGLETQYF.

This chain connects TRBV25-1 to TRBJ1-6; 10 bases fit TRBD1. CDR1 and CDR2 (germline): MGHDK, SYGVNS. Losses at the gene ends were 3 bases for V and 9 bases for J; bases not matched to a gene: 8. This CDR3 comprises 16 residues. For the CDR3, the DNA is TGTGCCAGCAGTGAGGGACAGGGGTCCTGGGGTTCACCCCTCCACTTT. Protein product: CASSEGQGSWGSPLHF.

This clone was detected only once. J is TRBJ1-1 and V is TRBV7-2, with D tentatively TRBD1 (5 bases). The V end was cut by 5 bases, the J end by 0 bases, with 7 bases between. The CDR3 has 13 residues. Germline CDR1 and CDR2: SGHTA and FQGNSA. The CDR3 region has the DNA TGTGCCAGCAGCCAGGACATGAACACTGAAGCTTTCTTT. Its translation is CASSQDMNTEAFF.

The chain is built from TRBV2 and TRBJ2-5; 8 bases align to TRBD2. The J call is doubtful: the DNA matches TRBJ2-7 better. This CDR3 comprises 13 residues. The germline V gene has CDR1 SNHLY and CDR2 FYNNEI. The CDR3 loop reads CAAQSGSGDEQYF. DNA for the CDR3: TGTGCCGCGCAGAGCGGGAGCGGCGACGAGCAGTACTTC.